This T cell receptor (beta chain) was obtained from a study of T cell responses to AZD1222 COVID-19 vaccine. Study-level results: The study identified only a handful of AZD1222 recipients as seropositive at baseline. Vaccine-related CD4 TCRs covered spike, predominating at 160-218 and 743-854. Donors were largely white British and mainly female; clonal diversity was possibly underestimated.

Method: immunoSEQ multiplex PCR; TCRdb's copy keeps in-frame clones and lacks some. Of 130,000 or so clones detected, nearly 90% appear once; the ten largest clones hold roughly 5.2%. Regarding this clone: Its target is unknown.

The material was peripheral blood, obtained 28 days after the second AZD1222 dose. This TCR was recovered from an adult who received the AZD1222 COVID-19 vaccine.

The CDR3 loop is CASSLRGQAASGANVLTF. In nucleotides, the CDR3 is TGTGCCAGCAGCCTTCGGGGACAAGCCGCCTCTGGGGCCAACGTCCTGACTTTC. V usage is TRBV5-4 and J usage is TRBJ2-6; weak D call: TRBD1 (6 bases). The germline V gene has CDR1 SGHNT and CDR2 YYREEE (reference sequence). V gave up 4 bases and J gave up 0 bases, with 17 bases separating them. This CDR3 is built from 18 residues.